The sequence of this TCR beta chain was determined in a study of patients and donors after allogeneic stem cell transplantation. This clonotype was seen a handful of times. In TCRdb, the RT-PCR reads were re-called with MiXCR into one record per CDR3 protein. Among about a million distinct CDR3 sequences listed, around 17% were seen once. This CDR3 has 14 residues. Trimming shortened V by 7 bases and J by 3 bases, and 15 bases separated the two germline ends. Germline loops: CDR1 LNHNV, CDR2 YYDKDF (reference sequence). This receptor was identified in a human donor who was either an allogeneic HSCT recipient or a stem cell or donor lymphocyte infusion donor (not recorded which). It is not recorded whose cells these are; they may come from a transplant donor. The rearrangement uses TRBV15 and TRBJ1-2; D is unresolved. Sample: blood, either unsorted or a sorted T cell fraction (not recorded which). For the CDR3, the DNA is TGTGCCACCAACCGTCGTCGGGCTTACTATGGCTACACCTTC. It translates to CATNRRRAYYGYTF.